Each of the 10 T cell receptor beta chains below was sequenced from the same sample in a study of T cell changes during pregnancy in multiple sclerosis. Only in-frame clones appear in the TCRdb table, and some are missing; sequencing was by immunoSEQ multiplex PCR. The sample shows about 40,000 clones, about 90% of them seen only once. Sequences were derived from peripheral blood, sampled in the first trimester of pregnancy. The receptors shown here come from a female donor in good health, enrolled as a control in a pregnancy study.

This chain uses TRBV6-5 with TRBJ2-1; 9 bases agree with TRBD2. Germline values: CDR1 MNHEY, CDR2 SVGAGI. The CDR3 is 13 residues long. The V gene end was trimmed by 5 bases and the J gene end by 13 bases; junction bases not matched to a gene: 9. As DNA, the CDR3 is TGTGCCAGCAGTCCTCCGGTTGGGACTAGCCAGTTCTTC. It specifies CASSPPVGTSQFF.

This sequence joins TRBV27 and TRBJ1-2, with TRBD1 matching 7 bases. The CDR3 consists of 13 residues. J lost 8 bases, V lost 7 bases, and 10 bases had no gene match. Looked up from germline, CDR1 is MNHEY and CDR2 is SMNVEV (reference sequence). The CDR3 spells CASTHEGAVGYTF. CDR3 DNA: TGTGCCAGCACCCATGAGGGGGCGGTAGGCTACACCTTC.

The CDR3 sequence is CASRRGGQETQYF. The CDR3 bases are TGTGCCAGCAGGCGGGGGGGCCAAGAGACCCAGTACTTC. J is TRBJ2-5 and V is TRBV5-4, with 9 bases lining up with TRBD2. Germline V gene sequence: CDR1 SGHNT, CDR2 YYREEE (reference sequence). The CDR3 extends over 13 amino acids. The V gene end was trimmed by 5 bases and the J gene end by 1 base; junction bases not matched to a gene: 0.

This rearrangement joins TRBV6-1 to TRBJ2-7; 10 bases match TRBD1. The CDR3 consists of 17 residues. V dropped 0 bases and J dropped 2; count of bases not matched to a gene: 7. CDR1 is MNHNS, CDR2 SASEGT, per germline. CDR3 sequence (DNA): TGTGCCAGCAGTGAAGCGCCCCGGGACAGGGGACCCTACGAGCAGTACTTC. It yields the protein CASSEAPRDRGPYEQYF.

This sequence joins TRBV10-2 and TRBJ2-5; 10 nucleotides align to TRBD2. The germline V gene has CDR1 WSHSY and CDR2 SAAADI. J gave up 2 bases and V 5 bases, and 8 bases lay outside the gene matches. There are 16 residues in the CDR3. CDR3 nucleotide sequence: TGCGCCAGCAGTCCCTCTATAGCGGGGGGTCAAGAGACCCAGTACTTC. This sequence encodes CASSPSIAGGQETQYF.

This chain connects TRBV5-1 to TRBJ1-6; a possible D gene is TRBD1 (6 bases). CDR3 length: 17 amino acids. From germline, CDR1 is SGHRS and CDR2 YFSETQ. V was clipped by 0 bases and J by 4 bases, with 14 bases between them. For the CDR3, the DNA is TGCGCCAGCAGCTTGGTTGTCCCGGGACAATATAATTCACCCCTCCACTTT. Protein product: CASSLVVPGQYNSPLHF.

This clone appeared a few times. The rearrangement joins TRBV19 to TRBJ1-2, with a possible D match to TRBD1 (5 bases). The CDR3 length is 13 residues. Trimming pared 7 bases from V and 1 base from J, leaving 10 bases between. The germline CDR1 and CDR2 sequences are LNHDA and SQIVND (reference sequence). The CDR3 loop reads CASTPGVNYGYTF. Here the CDR3 DNA reads TGTGCCAGTACCCCGGGGGTTAACTATGGCTACACCTTC.

This sequence joins TRBV2 and TRBJ2-7, with 8 positions matching TRBD1. Germline lookup yields CDR1 SNHLY and CDR2 FYNNEI. CDR3 length equals 13 residues. V gave up 7 bases and J gave up 0 bases; unmatched junction bases: 2. The CDR3 region is CASKDRDSYEQYF. In DNA, the CDR3 is TGTGCCAGCAAGGACAGGGACTCCTACGAGCAGTACTTC.

This rearrangement joins TRBV28 to TRBJ2-7; tentatively, D is TRBD2 (5 bases). The CDR3 runs 14 residues. Trimming pared 2 bases from V and 5 bases from J, leaving 13 bases between. The germline gives CDR1 MDHEN, CDR2 SYDVKM. The CDR3 DNA reads as TGTGCCAGCAGTTTAATCAGGCCCGGGGACGAGCAGTACTTC. It specifies CASSLIRPGDEQYF.

The chain carries TRBV27 and TRBJ2-7, with 9 bases that match TRBD1. The V segment lost 3 bases and the J segment 3 bases; nucleotides outside the gene matches: 6. CDR3 length equals 15 residues. Germline V lookup: CDR1 MNHEY, CDR2 SMNVEV (reference sequence). CDR3 amino acids: CASSFLGTGIYEQYF. In DNA, the CDR3 is TGTGCCAGCAGTTTCTTGGGGACAGGGATCTACGAGCAGTACTTC.